The 31 T cell receptor beta chains below were found in one sample sequenced in a study of shared clonotypes between healthy human individuals. The assay was immunoSEQ multiplex PCR, and TCRdb's table has in-frame clones only and misses some. The profile covers about 490,000 clones, with more than 65% appearing a single time and about an eighth taken by the ten largest. Sequenced material: PBMCs. The receptors stem from a woman in her thirties or forties in good health. Some clones in this sample may be carry-over from other donors' samples.

CDR3 protein: CASSLVAGRLAGELFF. The CDR3 bases are TGCGCCAGCAGCTTGGTGGCAGGGAGACTGGCCGGGGAGCTGTTTTTT. The rearrangement joins TRBV5-1 to TRBJ1-3, with D perhaps matching TRBD1 or TRBD2 (5 bases each). The DNA end is a closer match to TRBJ2-2, so the J assignment may be wrong. From germline, CDR1 is SGHRS and CDR2 YFSETQ. The CDR3 consists of 16 residues.

This rearrangement joins TRBV7-2 to TRBJ2-7; tentative D call: TRBD1 (6 bases). The CDR3 extends over 13 amino acids. The V gene's germline CDR1 is SGHTA and CDR2 FQGNSA. Between the trimmed V and J ends, which lost 5 bases and 2 bases, there was a span of 10 bases. In DNA, the CDR3 is TGTGCCAGCAGCCGGGACACCACCTACGAGCAGTACTTC. The encoded protein is CASSRDTTYEQYF.

A remark on this clone: Only one base separates this from a far larger clonotype, so it likely reflects a read error. Other DNA sequences in this sample translate to the same CDR3. The V gene is TRBV28, the J gene TRBJ2-5; D is unresolved. The J call may be wrong; the DNA end is better matched by TRBJ2-7. Germline V gene data show CDR1 as MDHEN and CDR2 as SYDVKM. CDR3 length equals 15 residues. The CDR3 DNA follows: TGTGCCAGCACCATAGCAGGAGTTGGATCCTACGAGCAGTACTTC. It codes for CASTIAGVGSYEQYF.

This rearrangement joins TRBV19 to TRBJ1-5; D is uncertain. The CDR3 length is 14 residues. V lost 0 bases to trimming and J lost 2 bases, with 5 bases between them. Germline CDR1 is LNHDA and CDR2 is SQIVND (reference sequence). The CDR3 nucleotides read TGTGCCAGTAGTATAGATATAGGCAATCAGCCCCAGCATTTT. This encodes CASSIDIGNQPQHF.

The CDR3 here is CSVGDRTYEQYF. The CDR3 region has the DNA TGCAGCGTAGGGGACCGAACCTACGAGCAGTACTTC. The rearrangement links TRBV29-1 to TRBJ2-7; tentatively, D is TRBD1 or TRBD2 (5 bases each). The V end was cut by 6 bases, the J end by 2 bases, with 11 bases between. Germline V gene sequence: CDR1 SQVTM, CDR2 ANQGSEA. CDR3 length: 12 amino acids.

The chain is built from TRBV28 and TRBJ1-4; 9 bases line up with TRBD1. This CDR3 region has 15 residues. Losses at the gene ends were 2 bases for V and 3 bases for J; bases not matched to a gene: 1. Germline CDR1 is MDHEN and CDR2 is SYDVKM. The CDR3 DNA is TGTGCCAGCAGTTTAAGGACAGGGGCTAATGAAAAACTGTTTTTT. Protein product: CASSLRTGANEKLFF.

This clone was seen a handful of times. The CDR3 region has the DNA TGTGCCAGCAGCTCCCAGGGGACGGGCTCTGGAAACACCATATATTTT. Amino acids: CASSSQGTGSGNTIYF. The chain joins TRBV7-2 to TRBJ1-3; weak D call: TRBD1 (6 bases). This CDR3 has 16 amino acids. V lost 4 bases and J lost 0, with 13 bases in between. CDR1 and CDR2 from the germline V gene are SGHTA and FQGNSA.

This clone turned up a few times. This chain uses TRBV28 with TRBJ2-1, with D possibly being TRBD2 (6 bases). The germline V gene encodes CDR1 MDHEN and CDR2 SYDVKM. The length of the CDR3 is 14 residues. The ends were cut back, 6 bases at V and 9 bases at J, with 18 bases in the middle. This chain's CDR3 is CASRGSGAPGEQFF. For the CDR3, the DNA is TGTGCCAGCAGAGGATCGGGAGCCCCAGGTGAGCAGTTCTTC.

The chain uses TRBV4-3 and TRBJ2-1, with 9 bases fitting TRBD2. CDR1 and CDR2 from the germline V gene are LGHNA and YSLEER. The CDR3 consists of 15 residues. The J segment lost 4 bases and the V segment lost 6 bases, leaving 7 bases of the junction unmatched. The CDR3 is CASSLTSGLYNEQFF. The CDR3 DNA reads TGCGCCAGCAGTCTGACTAGCGGACTGTACAATGAGCAGTTCTTC.

This clone was counted a few times. This is likely an artifact of a read error, given a far larger clone one base away. The genes are TRBV13 and TRBJ1-1, with 8 positions matching TRBD1. V gave up 5 bases and J gave up 4 bases; unmatched junction bases: 6. This CDR3 has 14 residues. Germline V gene data show CDR1 as PRHDT and CDR2 as FYEKMQ (reference sequence). CDR3 coding DNA: TGTGCCAGCAGCCCACGGGACAGGATCACTGAAGCTTTCTTT. Translating it yields CASSPRDRITEAFF.

As regards this clone: Only one base separates this from a far larger clonotype, so it likely reflects a read error. Other DNA variants within this sample encode the same CDR3. This chain connects TRBV29-1 to TRBJ1-1; no clear D gene. Deletions cut 3 bases from V and 4 bases from J, with 18 bases between. CDR1 SQVTM and CDR2 ANQGSEA come from the germline V gene. This CDR3 has 15 residues. CDR3 nucleotide sequence: TGCAGCGTTGATAAAGAAGGAATTGGGATCACTGAAGCTTTCTTT. Protein product: CSVDKEGIGITEAFF. Combining the CDR3 with reference TRBV29-1 and TRBJ1-1 gives the whole variable domain SAVISQKPSRDICQRGTSLTIQCQVDSQVTMMFWYRQQPGQSLTLIATANQGSEATYESGFVIDKFPISRPNLTFSTLTVSNMSPEDSSIYLCSVDKEGIGITEAFFGQGTRLTVV.

The chain recombines TRBV5-1 with TRBJ2-7, with D possibly being TRBD2 (6 bases). Trimming shortened V by 3 bases and J by 5 bases, and 21 bases separated the two germline ends. In germline, CDR1 is SGHRS, CDR2 YFSETQ. The CDR3 extends over 16 amino acids. CDR3 bases: TGCGCCAGCAGCTCCGAACTATCGGGACTCCAGAACGAGCAGTACTTC. It encodes CASSSELSGLQNEQYF.

As for this clone: A far larger clone is off by one base, so a read error is likely. The V call is TRBV25-1, the J call TRBJ2-1, with TRBD2 matching 9 bases. The CDR3 is 14 residues long. Looked up from germline, CDR1 is MGHDK and CDR2 is SYGVNS. For the CDR3, the DNA is TGTGCCAGCGTAGCGGGAGTGAGTTACAATGAGCAGCTCTTC. Its translation is CASVAGVSYNEQLF.

To note about this clone: A read error is the likely source, as a far larger clone sits one nucleotide away. The rearrangement joins TRBV29-1 to TRBJ1-2; 7 bases are a match to TRBD1. J was trimmed by 6 bases and V by 7 bases; bases with no gene match: 14. The CDR3 has 14 residues. Germline V gene sequence: CDR1 SQVTM, CDR2 ANQGSEA. As DNA, the CDR3 is TGCAGCGCTGGGACAGCGCACTCACGGGATGGCTACACCTTC. It codes for CSAGTAHSRDGYTF.

The table lists this clone with a few counts. Here the CDR3 reads CASTQRGGGETQYF. The CDR3 DNA follows: TGTGCCAGCACCCAGAGGGGGGGAGGTGAGACCCAGTACTTC. The chain joins TRBV5-4 to TRBJ2-5, with a tentative D call TRBD2 (7 bases). Germline V gene lookup returns CDR1 SGHNT and CDR2 YYREEE (reference sequence). The CDR3 contains 14 residues. Trimming took off 6 bases at V and 5 bases at J, with 17 bases between the two ends.

The V call is TRBV5-1, the J call TRBJ2-7, with no clear D. The V end lost 4 bases, the J end lost 2 bases, and 13 bases lay between the germline ends. Germline V gene sequence: CDR1 SGHRS, CDR2 YFSETQ. This CDR3 comprises 14 residues. As DNA, the CDR3 is TGCGCCAGCAGCCCTAGGGTGTTCACCTACGAGCAGTACTTC. It translates to CASSPRVFTYEQYF.

This clone was counted a few times. The chain combines TRBV6-1 with TRBJ2-7; 9 bases map to TRBD1. The CDR3 covers 15 residues. Germline CDR1 MNHNS, CDR2 SASEGT. J gave up 2 bases and V 6 bases, and 8 bases lay outside the gene matches. For the CDR3, the DNA is TGTGCCAGCAGGTATCCGGGACAGGGAACCTACGAGCAGTACTTC. It is translated as CASRYPGQGTYEQYF.

The rearrangement uses TRBV28 and TRBJ2-7; D call uncertain. Deletions cut 8 bases from V and 6 bases from J, with 14 bases between. The CDR3 is 12 residues long. Germline loops: CDR1 MDHEN, CDR2 SYDVKM. The CDR3 loop reads CASQHSLSEQYF. The CDR3 DNA sequence: TGTGCCAGCCAACATAGTCTATCCGAGCAGTACTTC. Variable domain in full (rest from reference TRBV28 and TRBJ2-7): DVKVTQSSRYLVKRTGEKVFLECVQDMDHENMFWYRQDPGLGLRLIYFSYDVKMKEKGDIPEGYSVSREKKERFSLILESASTNQTSMYLCASQHSLSEQYFGPGTRLTVT.

As to this clone: The identical CDR3 is also encoded by other nucleotide sequences in the sample. This rearrangement joins TRBV20-1 to TRBJ1-2; D call uncertain. The germline V gene has CDR1 DFQATT and CDR2 SNEGSKA (reference sequence). This CDR3 has 11 residues. Trimming removed 1 base from V and 5 bases from J, with 5 bases in between. For the CDR3, the DNA is TGCAGTGCTAGAGTGGGTTATGGCTACACCTTC. It yields the protein CSARVGYGYTF.

This clone has just one count. The chain employs TRBV5-6 and TRBJ1-1; D possibly corresponds to TRBD1 (5 bases). V gave up 0 bases and J gave up 4 bases, with 10 bases separating them. CDR3 size: 14 residues. Germline-derived CDR1 and CDR2 are SGHDT and YYEEEE. The CDR3 protein is CASSLVQGGTEAFF. The CDR3 bases are TGTGCCAGCAGCTTGGTGCAGGGAGGCACTGAAGCTTTCTTT.

This sequence joins TRBV30 and TRBJ2-5; D is perhaps TRBD2 (5 bases). V lost 0 bases, J lost 10 bases, and 15 bases lay in between. Looked up from germline, CDR1 is GTSNPN and CDR2 is SVGIG (reference sequence). The CDR3 covers 13 residues. The chain's CDR3 is CAWSVSRREGQYF. As DNA, the CDR3 is TGTGCCTGGAGTGTAAGTAGAAGAGAGGGCCAGTACTTC.

The CDR3 nucleotides are TGTGCCAGCTCAGGGGGACTAGCGGGTTACAATGAGCAGTTCTTC. As protein: CASSGGLAGYNEQFF. The genes are TRBV18 and TRBJ2-1; 12 nucleotides match TRBD2. The ends lost 5 bases at V and 4 bases at J; junction bases unmatched: 3. CDR1 and CDR2 from the germline V gene are KGHSH and LQKENI. CDR3 length: 15 residues.

Comment on this clone: A single base is all that separates this from a far larger clone, so a read error is likely. The chain combines TRBV7-9 with TRBJ1-1; D is unclear. With 5 bases removed from V and 1 base from J, the gap between germline ends came to 11 bases. This CDR3 contains 14 residues. Looked up from germline, CDR1 is SEHNR and CDR2 is FQNEAQ (reference sequence). The CDR3 nucleotides are TGTGCCAGCAGCGACCGGTACAAGAACACTGAAGCTTTCTTT. Its protein is CASSDRYKNTEAFF.

This clone was picked up one time. This chain uses TRBV6-1 with TRBJ2-5, with 9 bases lining up with TRBD1. The CDR3 covers 14 residues. V lost 4 bases, J lost 6 bases, and 6 bases stayed unmatched. Germline CDR1 and CDR2: MNHNS and SASEGT. The CDR3 sequence: CASSGGQGRQTQYF. DNA of the CDR3: TGTGCCAGCAGTGGGGGACAGGGTAGGCAGACCCAGTACTTC.

Points on this clone: Additional DNA sequences in this sample encode the identical CDR3. The rearrangement uses TRBV9 and TRBJ2-1, with 9 bases lining up with TRBD2. The junction had 2 bases not matched to a gene; V was cut back by 2 bases and J by 5 bases. CDR1 is SGDLS and CDR2 is YYNGEE in the germline V gene. This CDR3 is 14 amino acids long. CDR3 nucleotide sequence: TGTGCCAGCAGCGTTAGCGGGAGTAACAATGAGCAGTTCTTC. It yields the protein CASSVSGSNNEQFF.

This clone is medium-sized (0.01 to 0.1%). Other nucleotide sequences in the sample specify the same CDR3. This rearrangement joins TRBV2 to TRBJ1-1, with 7 bases matching TRBD1. Germline V gene sequence: CDR1 SNHLY, CDR2 FYNNEI. CDR3 length: 12 residues. The CDR3 is CAAGRGPTEAFF. The DNA of the CDR3 is TGTGCAGCCGGGAGGGGGCCCACTGAAGCTTTCTTT.

The rearrangement links TRBV28 to TRBJ2-1, with D tentatively TRBD1 (6 bases). The CDR3 is 17 residues long. CDR1 is MDHEN, CDR2 SYDVKM, per germline. V lost 1 base to trimming and J lost 4 bases, with 17 bases between them. DNA of the CDR3: TGTGCCAGCAGTTTATATCTAGGGCAGGGGAATTACAATGAGCAGTTCTTC. Translated, it gives CASSLYLGQGNYNEQFF.

This clone has more than one count but fewer than ten. The V and J genes are TRBV5-5 and TRBJ2-2; D gene unclear. The germline CDR1 and CDR2 sequences are SGHKS and YYEKEE (reference sequence). This CDR3 comprises 15 residues. V was cut by 0 bases and J by 5 bases, with 11 bases left in between. The CDR3 here is CASSLDSRTTGELFF. As DNA, the CDR3 is TGTGCCAGCAGCTTGGACAGCCGTACGACCGGGGAGCTGTTTTTT. The full variable domain, rest sourced from reference TRBV5-5 and TRBJ2-2, is DAGVTQSPTHLIKTRGQQVTLRCSPISGHKSVSWYQQVLGQGPQFIFQYYEKEERGRGNFPDRFSARQFPNYSSELNVNALLLGDSALYLCASSLDSRTTGELFFGEGSRLTVL.

V is TRBV28 and J is TRBJ1-2; the D is unclear. Germline CDR1 MDHEN, CDR2 SYDVKM. The V and J ends lost 5 bases and 5 bases respectively, with 15 bases between them. CDR3 length: 14 residues. The DNA for the CDR3 is TGTGCCAGCAGTCTCCCGGGAGCGGCATATGGCTACACCTTC. Protein: CASSLPGAAYGYTF.

This rearrangement joins TRBV10-3 to TRBJ2-1, with D possibly TRBD2 on 7 matching bases. Germline lookup yields CDR1 ENHRY and CDR2 SYGVKD. The CDR3 is 14 amino acids. V was shortened by 8 bases and J by 5 bases, with 16 bases between the two germline ends. The CDR3 nucleotides are TGTGCCATCGGGGGGGCGCGGGAGAACAATGAGCAGTTCTTC. It codes for CAIGGARENNEQFF.

As for this clone: A single base is all that separates this from a far larger clone, so a read error is likely. This sequence joins TRBV6-5 and TRBJ2-1, with D perhaps TRBD2 (6 bases). V lost 4 bases and J lost 3, with 13 bases in between. The germline V gene encodes CDR1 MNHEY and CDR2 SVGAGI. There are 15 residues in the CDR3. The CDR3 region has the DNA TGTGCCAGCAGTTCTGGGAGGACCGACTACAATGAGCAGTTCTTC. Amino acids: CASSSGRTDYNEQFF.